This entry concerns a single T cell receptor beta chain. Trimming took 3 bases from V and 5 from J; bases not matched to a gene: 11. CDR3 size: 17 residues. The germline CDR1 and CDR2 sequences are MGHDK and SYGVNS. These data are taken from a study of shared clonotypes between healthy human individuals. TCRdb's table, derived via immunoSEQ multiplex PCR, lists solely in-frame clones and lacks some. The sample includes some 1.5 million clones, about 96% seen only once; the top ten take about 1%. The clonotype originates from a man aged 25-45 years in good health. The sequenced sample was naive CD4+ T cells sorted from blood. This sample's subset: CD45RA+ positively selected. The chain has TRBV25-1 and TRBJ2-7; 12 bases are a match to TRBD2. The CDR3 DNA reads TGTGCCAGCAGTGAGGCTAGCGGGAGGGCCCGGAGCAACGAGCAGTACTTC. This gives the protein CASSEASGRARSNEQYF.